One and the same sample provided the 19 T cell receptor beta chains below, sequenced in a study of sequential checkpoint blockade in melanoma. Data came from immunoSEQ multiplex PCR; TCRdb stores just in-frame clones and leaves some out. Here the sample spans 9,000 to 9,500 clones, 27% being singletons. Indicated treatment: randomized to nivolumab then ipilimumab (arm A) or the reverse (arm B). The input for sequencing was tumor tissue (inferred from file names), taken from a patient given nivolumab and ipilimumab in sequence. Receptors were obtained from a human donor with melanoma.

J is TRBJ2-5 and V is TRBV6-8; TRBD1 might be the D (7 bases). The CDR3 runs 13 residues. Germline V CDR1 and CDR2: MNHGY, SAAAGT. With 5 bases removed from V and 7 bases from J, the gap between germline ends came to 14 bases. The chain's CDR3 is CASSRGTVGTQYF. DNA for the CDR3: TGTGCCAGCAGTCGCGGGACAGTCGGGACCCAGTACTTC.

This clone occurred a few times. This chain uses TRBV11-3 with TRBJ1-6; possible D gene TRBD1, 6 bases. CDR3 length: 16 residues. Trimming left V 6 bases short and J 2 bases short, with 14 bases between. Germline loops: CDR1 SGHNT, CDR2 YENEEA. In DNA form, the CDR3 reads TGTGCCAGCAGTTCCTACAGGGTTCCCTATAATTCACCCCTCCACTTT. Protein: CASSSYRVPYNSPLHF.

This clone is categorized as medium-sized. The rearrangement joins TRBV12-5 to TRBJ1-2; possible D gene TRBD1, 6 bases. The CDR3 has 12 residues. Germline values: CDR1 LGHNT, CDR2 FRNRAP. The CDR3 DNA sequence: TGTGCCAGCACCGACAGGTCGTATGGCTACACCTTC. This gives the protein CASTDRSYGYTF.

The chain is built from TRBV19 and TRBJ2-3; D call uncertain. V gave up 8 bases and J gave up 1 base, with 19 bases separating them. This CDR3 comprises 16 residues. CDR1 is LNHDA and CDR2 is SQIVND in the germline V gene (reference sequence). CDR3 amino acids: CASGRGVRFGTDTQYF. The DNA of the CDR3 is TGTGCCAGTGGGCGTGGCGTCCGCTTTGGCACAGATACGCAGTATTTT.

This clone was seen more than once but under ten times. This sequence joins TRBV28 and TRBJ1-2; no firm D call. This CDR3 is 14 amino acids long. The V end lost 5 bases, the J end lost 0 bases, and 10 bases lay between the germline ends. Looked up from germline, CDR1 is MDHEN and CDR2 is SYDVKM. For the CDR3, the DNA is TGTGCCAGCAGTCGCGCCGGGGCTAACTATGGCTACACCTTC. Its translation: CASSRAGANYGYTF.

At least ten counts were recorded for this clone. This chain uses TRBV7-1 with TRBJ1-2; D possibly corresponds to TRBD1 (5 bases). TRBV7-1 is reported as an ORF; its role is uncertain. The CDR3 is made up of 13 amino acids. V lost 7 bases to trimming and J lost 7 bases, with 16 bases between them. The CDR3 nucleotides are TGTGCCAGCACCCTGCAGGGCGAGGGTGGCTACACCTTC. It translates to CASTLQGEGGYTF.

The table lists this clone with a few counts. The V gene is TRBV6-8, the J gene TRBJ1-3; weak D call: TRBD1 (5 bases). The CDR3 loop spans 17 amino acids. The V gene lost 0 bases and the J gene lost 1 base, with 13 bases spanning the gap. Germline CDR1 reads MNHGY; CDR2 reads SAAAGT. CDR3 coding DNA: TGTGCCAGCAGTTACTCGATCGTGGGGGGATCTGGAAACACCATATATTTT. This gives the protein CASSYSIVGGSGNTIYF.

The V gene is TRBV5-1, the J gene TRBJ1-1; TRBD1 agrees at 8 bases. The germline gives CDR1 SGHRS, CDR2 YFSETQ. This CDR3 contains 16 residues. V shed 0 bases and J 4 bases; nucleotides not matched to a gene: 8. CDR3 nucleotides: TGCGCCAGCAGCTTGGGTCAGGGGGCAGCAAGCACTGAAGCTTTCTTT. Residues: CASSLGQGAASTEAFF.

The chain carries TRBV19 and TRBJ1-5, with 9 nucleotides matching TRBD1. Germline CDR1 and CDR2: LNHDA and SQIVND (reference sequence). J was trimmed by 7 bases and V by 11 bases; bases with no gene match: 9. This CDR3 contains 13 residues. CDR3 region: CAAPGQGGQPQHF. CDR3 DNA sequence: TGTGCCGCTCCGGGACAGGGCGGACAGCCCCAGCATTTT.

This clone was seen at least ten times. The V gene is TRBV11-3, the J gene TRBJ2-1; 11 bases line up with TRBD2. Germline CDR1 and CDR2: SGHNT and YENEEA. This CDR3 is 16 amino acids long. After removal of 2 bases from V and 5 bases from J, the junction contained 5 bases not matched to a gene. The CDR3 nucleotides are TGTGCCAGCAGCTTAACTTTAGCGGGGGGGCACAATGAGCAGTTCTTC. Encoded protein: CASSLTLAGGHNEQFF.

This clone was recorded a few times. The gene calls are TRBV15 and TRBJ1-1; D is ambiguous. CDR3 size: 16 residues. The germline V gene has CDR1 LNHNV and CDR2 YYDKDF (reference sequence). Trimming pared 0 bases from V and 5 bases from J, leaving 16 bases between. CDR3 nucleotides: TGTGCCACCAGCAGAGACCGAGGAGGGCGGGGAACTGAAGCTTTCTTT. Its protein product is CATSRDRGGRGTEAFF.

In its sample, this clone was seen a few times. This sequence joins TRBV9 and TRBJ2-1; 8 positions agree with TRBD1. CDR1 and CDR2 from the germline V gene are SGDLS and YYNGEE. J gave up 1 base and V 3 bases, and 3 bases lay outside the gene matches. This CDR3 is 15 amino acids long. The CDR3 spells CASSAGTGSYNEQFF. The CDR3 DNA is TGTGCCAGCAGCGCCGGGACAGGATCCTACAATGAGCAGTTCTTC.

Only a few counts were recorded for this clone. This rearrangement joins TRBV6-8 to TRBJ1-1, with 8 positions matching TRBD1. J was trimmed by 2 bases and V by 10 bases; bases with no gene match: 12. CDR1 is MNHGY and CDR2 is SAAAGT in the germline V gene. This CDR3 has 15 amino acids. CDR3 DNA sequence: TGTGCCACCAACCTACAGGGGGAGGTAAACACTGAAGCTTTCTTT. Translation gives CATNLQGEVNTEAFF.

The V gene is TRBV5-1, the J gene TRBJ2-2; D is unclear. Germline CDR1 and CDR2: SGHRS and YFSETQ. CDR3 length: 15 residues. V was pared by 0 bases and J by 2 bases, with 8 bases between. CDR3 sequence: CASSLEQLNTGELFF. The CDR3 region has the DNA TGCGCCAGCAGCTTGGAGCAGCTAAACACCGGGGAGCTGTTTTTT.

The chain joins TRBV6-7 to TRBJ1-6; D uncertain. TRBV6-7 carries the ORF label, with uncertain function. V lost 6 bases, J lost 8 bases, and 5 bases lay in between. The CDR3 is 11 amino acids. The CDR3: CASSPDSPLHF. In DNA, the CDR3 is TGTGCCAGCAGCCCGGATTCACCCCTCCACTTT.

The DNA of the CDR3 is TGTGCCACCGGGACTAGCGGGGGTTCCTACGAGCAGTACTTC. Amino acids: CATGTSGGSYEQYF. The chain carries TRBV19 and TRBJ2-7; TRBD2 agrees at 14 bases. The germline V gene encodes CDR1 LNHDA and CDR2 SQIVND (reference sequence). The CDR3 is made up of 14 amino acids. The ends lost 10 bases at V and 1 base at J; junction bases unmatched: 3.

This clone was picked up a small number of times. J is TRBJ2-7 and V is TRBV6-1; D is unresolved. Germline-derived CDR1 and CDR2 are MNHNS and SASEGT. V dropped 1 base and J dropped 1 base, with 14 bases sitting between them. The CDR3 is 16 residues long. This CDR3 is CASSEVEQLYSYEQYV. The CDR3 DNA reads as TGTGCCAGCAGTGAAGTTGAACAGTTATATTCCTACGAGCAGTACGTC.

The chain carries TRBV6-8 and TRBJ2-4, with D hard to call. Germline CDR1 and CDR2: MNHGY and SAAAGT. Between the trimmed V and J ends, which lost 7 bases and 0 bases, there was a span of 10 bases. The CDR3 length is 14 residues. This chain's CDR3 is CASTMGIAKNIQYF. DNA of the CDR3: TGTGCCAGCACCATGGGGATAGCCAAAAACATTCAGTACTTC.

CDR3 sequence reads: CASRDRTNSPLHF. DNA for the CDR3: TGTGCCAGCAGGGACAGGACTAATTCACCCCTCCACTTT. V gene TRBV6-8 combines with J gene TRBJ1-6; 7 nucleotides match TRBD1. The CDR3 has 13 residues. The V gene end was trimmed by 6 bases and the J gene end by 6 bases; junction bases not matched to a gene: 2. Germline loops: CDR1 MNHGY, CDR2 SAAAGT.